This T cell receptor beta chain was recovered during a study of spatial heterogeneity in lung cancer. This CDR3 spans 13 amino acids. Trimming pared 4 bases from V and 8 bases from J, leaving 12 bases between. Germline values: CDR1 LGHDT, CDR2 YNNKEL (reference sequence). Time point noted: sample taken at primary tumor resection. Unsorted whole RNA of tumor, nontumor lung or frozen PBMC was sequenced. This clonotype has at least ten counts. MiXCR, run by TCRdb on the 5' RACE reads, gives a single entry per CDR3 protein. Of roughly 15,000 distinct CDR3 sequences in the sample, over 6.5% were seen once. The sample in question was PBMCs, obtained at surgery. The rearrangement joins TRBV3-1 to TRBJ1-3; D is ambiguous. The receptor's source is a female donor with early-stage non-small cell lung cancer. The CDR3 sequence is CASSPVDRDTIYF. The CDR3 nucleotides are TGTGCCAGCAGCCCGGTGGATCGCGACACCATATATTTT.